Each of the 2 T cell receptor beta chains below was sequenced from the same sample in a study of beta chain features in type 1 diabetes. The authors reverse transcribed all of the isolated RNA, so sequencing captured expressed TCRB transcripts. Assay used: immunoSEQ multiplex PCR; TCRdb lists only in-frame clones, some missing. The sample lists 330,000 or so clones, about 18% occurring once. Sample: naive CD4+ T cells from blood. The source is a woman aged 18 to 35 in good health.

This clone has only a few counts. The gene calls are TRBV9 and TRBJ2-2; maybe TRBD1 (6 bases). The germline V gene has CDR1 SGDLS and CDR2 YYNGEE. V lost 6 bases, J lost 0 bases, and 12 bases lay in between. This CDR3 has 15 amino acids. The DNA of the CDR3 is TGTGCCAGCACCATGACAGGTTCGAACACCGGGGAGCTGTTTTTT. It is translated as CASTMTGSNTGELFF.

The chain recombines TRBV7-2 with TRBJ2-1, with 10 bases fitting TRBD2. After removal of 5 bases from V and 12 bases from J, the junction contained 10 bases not matched to a gene. This CDR3 is 14 amino acids long. CDR1 SGHTA and CDR2 FQGNSA come from the germline V gene. The chain's CDR3 is CASSRLAGKVGQFF. Here the CDR3 DNA reads TGTGCCAGCAGCAGACTAGCGGGCAAGGTTGGGCAGTTCTTC.